This TCR beta chain was profiled in a study of post-analysis software for immune sequencing data. Study context: Both relapsing-remitting and secondary progressive multiple sclerosis featured among the disease courses, as did progressive-relapsing multiple sclerosis. Study-wide findings and caveats: Among multiple sclerosis patients, normalized Chao1 diversity was significantly below that of controls. The five TRBV segments detected at higher frequency in patients than in controls included TRBV5-6, TRBV5-1 and TRBV20-1.

A word on this clonotype: Antigen: not known.

The CDR3 spans 17 residues. Per the germline V gene, CDR1 is SGHTA and CDR2 is FQGNSA. The J segment lost 4 bases and the V segment lost 3 bases, leaving 11 bases of the junction unmatched. cDNA libraries for TCR beta contained unique molecular identifiers. From 1 to 10 million T cells, 400,000 to 500,000 cDNA molecules were obtained. Each CDR3 protein is one row after TCRdb ran MiXCR on the PCR reads. The sample includes roughly 580,000 distinct CDR3 sequences, 44% of them seen just once. The genes are TRBV7-2 and TRBJ1-4, with 7 nucleotides matching TRBD1. The source of this sequence is a girl aged 10-17 years with multiple sclerosis. Material: blood. For the CDR3, the DNA is TGTGCCAGCAGCTTCCGAGGGACAGAGAGGGTTAATGAAAAACTGTTTTTT. Translating it yields CASSFRGTERVNEKLFF. Combining the CDR3 with reference TRBV7-2 and TRBJ1-4 gives the whole variable domain GAGVSQSPSNKVTEKGKDVELRCDPISGHTALYWYRQSLGQGLEFLIYFQGNSAPDKSGLPSDRFSAERTGGSVSTLTIQRTQQEDSAVYLCASSFRGTERVNEKLFFGSGTQLSVL.